This T cell receptor beta chain was documented in a study of T cells after yellow fever vaccination. Points from the study as a whole: Most clones from primary vaccination resurfaced after the booster (about 95% CD4, around 89% CD8). Contaminants from the bulk population, in the form of abundant clonotypes, could be found in FACS-sorted repertoires.

This clonotype was seen only a few times. Its specificity is not known. Trimming left V 4 bases short and J 3 bases short, with 19 bases between. Germline CDR1 and CDR2: SGHRS and YFSETQ. CDR3 length equals 17 residues. 5'RACE template switching added a universal primer site and UMIs to TCR cDNA. One entry per CDR3 protein, called by TCRdb with MiXCR from the 5' RACE reads. The sample lists about 320,000 distinct CDR3 sequences, 3.5% to 4.5% occurring once. This clonotype was sampled from a man aged 18-30 years who received the YFV17D yellow fever vaccine. The chain couples TRBV5-1 to TRBJ1-4; tentative D call: TRBD1 (5 bases). The sequences come from PBMCs, collected 15 days after the yellow fever booster vaccination. The CDR3 DNA reads TGCGCCAGCAGCCAAAGAGCTCCTCGGACACCTAATGAAAAACTGTTTTTT. Its translation is CASSQRAPRTPNEKLFF.